The T cell receptor (beta chain) described here comes from a study of blood T cell repertoires in COVID-19. Study as a whole: PBMCs, B-cell-depleted T cells, or T cells provided the cDNA or gDNA that made up the material.

CDR1 is LNHDA, CDR2 SQIVND, per germline (reference sequence). V dropped 3 bases and J dropped 8; count of bases not matched to a gene: 14. The CDR3 length is 17 residues. Per the original methods: Reference gene primer amplification gave estimated nucleated cell counts. Measured with immunoSEQ multiplex PCR; TCRdb has only the in-frame clones, and not every one. V and J calls and clone size are those listed in that table; D and trimming were worked out from the DNA. The repertoire holds approximately 250,000 clones, around 90% seen once, with roughly 0.8% in the top ten. This TCR was sampled from a man aged 30 to 39 with COVID-19, enrolled during active disease. This chain connects TRBV19 to TRBJ1-5, with 9 bases that match TRBD1. The sequenced material came from peripheral blood. This chain's CDR3 is CASSIPLGQGFVEPQHF. CDR3 bases: TGTGCCAGTAGTATCCCCCTCGGACAGGGGTTTGTGGAGCCCCAGCATTTT.